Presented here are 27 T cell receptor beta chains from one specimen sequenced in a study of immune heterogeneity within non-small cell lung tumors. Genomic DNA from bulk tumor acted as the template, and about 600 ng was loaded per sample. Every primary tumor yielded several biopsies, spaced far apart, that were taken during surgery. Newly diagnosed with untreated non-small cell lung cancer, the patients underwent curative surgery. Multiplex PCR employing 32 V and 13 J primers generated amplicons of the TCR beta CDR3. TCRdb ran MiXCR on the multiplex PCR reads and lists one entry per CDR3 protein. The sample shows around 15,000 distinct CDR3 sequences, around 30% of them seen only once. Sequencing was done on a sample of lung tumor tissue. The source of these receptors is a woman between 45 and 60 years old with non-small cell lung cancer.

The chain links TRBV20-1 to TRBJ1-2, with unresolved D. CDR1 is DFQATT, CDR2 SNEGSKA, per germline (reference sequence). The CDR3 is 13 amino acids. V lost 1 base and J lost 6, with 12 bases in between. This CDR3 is CSARVDNGDGYTF. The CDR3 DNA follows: TGCAGTGCTAGAGTGGATAATGGGGATGGCTACACCTTC.

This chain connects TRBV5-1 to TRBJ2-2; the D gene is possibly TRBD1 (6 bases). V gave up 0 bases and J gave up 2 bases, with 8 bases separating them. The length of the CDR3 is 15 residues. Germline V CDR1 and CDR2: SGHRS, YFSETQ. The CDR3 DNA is TGCGCCAGCAGCTTGGGACAGGTCAACACCGGGGAGCTGTTTTTT. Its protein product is CASSLGQVNTGELFF.

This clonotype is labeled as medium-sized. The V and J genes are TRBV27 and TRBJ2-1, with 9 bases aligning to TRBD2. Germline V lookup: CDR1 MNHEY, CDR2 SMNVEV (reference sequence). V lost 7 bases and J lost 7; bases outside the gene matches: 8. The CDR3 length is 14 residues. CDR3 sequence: CASKGREGRNEQFF. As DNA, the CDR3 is TGTGCCAGCAAGGGGCGGGAGGGCCGTAATGAGCAGTTCTTC.

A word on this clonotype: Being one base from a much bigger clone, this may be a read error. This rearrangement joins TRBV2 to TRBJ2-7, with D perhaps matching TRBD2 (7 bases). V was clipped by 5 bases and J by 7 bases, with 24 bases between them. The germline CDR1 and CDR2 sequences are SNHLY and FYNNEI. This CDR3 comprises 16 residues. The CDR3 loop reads CASSLPRGGLGGEQYF. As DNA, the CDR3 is TGTGCCAGCAGTCTTCCGAGAGGGGGGCTGGGGGGGGAGCAGTACTTC.

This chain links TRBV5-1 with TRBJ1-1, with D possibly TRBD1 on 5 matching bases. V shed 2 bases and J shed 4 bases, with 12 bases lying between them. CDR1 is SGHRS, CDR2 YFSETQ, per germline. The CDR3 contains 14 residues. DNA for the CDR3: TGCGCCAGCAGCTTTAACGGGGGAACCACTGAAGCTTTCTTT. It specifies CASSFNGGTTEAFF.

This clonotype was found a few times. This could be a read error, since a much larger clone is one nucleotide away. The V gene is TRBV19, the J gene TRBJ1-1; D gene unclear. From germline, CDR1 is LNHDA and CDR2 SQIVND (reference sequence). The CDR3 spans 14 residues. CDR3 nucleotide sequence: TGTGTCAGTAGTATAGAGGGTATGAACACTGAAGCTTTCTTT. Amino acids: CVSSIEGMNTEAFF.

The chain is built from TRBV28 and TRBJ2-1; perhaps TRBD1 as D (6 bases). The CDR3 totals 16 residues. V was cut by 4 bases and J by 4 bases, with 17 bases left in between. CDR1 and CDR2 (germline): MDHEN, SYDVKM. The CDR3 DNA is TGTGCCAGCAGTTCCCTTCAGGGGAACAGTTACAATGAGCAGTTCTTC. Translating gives CASSSLQGNSYNEQFF.

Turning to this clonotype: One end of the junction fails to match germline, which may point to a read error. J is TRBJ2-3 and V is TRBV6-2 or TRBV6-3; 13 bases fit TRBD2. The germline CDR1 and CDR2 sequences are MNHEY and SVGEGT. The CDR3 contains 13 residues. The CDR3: CASSYSRGLAGNF. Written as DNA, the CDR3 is TGTGCCAGCAGTTACTCCAGGGGACTAGCGGGAAATTTT.

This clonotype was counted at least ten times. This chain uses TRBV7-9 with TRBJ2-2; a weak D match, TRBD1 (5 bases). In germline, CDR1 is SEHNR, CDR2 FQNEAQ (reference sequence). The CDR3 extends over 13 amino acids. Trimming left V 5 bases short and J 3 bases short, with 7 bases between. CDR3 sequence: CASSETDTGELFF. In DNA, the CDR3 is TGTGCCAGCAGCGAGACAGACACCGGGGAGCTGTTTTTT.

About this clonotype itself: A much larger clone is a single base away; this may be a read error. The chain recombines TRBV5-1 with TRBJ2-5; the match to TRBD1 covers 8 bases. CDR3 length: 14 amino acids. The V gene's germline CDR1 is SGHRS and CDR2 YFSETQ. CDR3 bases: TGCGCCAGTTGGACTCGGACAGGGTCAGAGGCCCAGTACTTC. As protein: CASWTRTGSEAQYF.

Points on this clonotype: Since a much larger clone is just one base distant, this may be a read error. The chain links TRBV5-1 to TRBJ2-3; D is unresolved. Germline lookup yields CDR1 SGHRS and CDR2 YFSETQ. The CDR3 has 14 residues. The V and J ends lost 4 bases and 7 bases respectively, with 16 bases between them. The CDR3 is CASSAASTGNTQYF. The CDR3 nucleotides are TGCGCCAGCAGCGCCGCTTCAACTGGTAATACGCAGTATTTT.

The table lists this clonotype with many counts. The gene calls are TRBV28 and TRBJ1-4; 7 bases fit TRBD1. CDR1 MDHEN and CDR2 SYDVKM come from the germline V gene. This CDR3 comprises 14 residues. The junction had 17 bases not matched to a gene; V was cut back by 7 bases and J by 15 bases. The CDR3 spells CASTTQGGLPRVFF. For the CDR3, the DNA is TGTGCCAGCACAACCCAGGGGGGACTTCCGAGGGTGTTTTTT.

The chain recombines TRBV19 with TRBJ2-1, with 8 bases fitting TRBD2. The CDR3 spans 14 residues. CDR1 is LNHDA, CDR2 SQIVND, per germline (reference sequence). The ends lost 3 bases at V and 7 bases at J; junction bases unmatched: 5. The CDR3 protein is CASSISSGRNEQFF. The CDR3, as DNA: TGTGCCAGTAGTATCTCGAGCGGGAGAAATGAGCAGTTCTTC.

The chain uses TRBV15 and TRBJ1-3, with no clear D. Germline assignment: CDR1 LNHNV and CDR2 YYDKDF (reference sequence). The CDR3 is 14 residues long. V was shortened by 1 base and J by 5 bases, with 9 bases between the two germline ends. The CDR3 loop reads CATSRVGYRNTIYF. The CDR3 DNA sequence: TGTGCCACCAGCAGAGTAGGTTACCGAAACACCATATATTTT.

CDR3 coding DNA: TGTGCCAGCAGGGGGATTAGCGGGGGGAGAGATACGCAGTATTTT. Translated, it gives CASRGISGGRDTQYF. This rearrangement joins TRBV2 to TRBJ2-3; TRBD2 aligns across 10 bases. Losses at the gene ends were 6 bases for V and 5 bases for J; bases not matched to a gene: 8. CDR1 is SNHLY and CDR2 is FYNNEI in the germline V gene. The CDR3 contains 15 residues.

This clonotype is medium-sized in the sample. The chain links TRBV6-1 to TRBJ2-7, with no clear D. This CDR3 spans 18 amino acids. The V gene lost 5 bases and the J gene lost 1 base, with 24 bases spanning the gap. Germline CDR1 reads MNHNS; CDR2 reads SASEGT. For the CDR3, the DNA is TGTGCCAGCAGTTACGTTTCATCATGGAACAGTAATTCCTACGAGCAGTACTTC. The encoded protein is CASSYVSSWNSNSYEQYF.

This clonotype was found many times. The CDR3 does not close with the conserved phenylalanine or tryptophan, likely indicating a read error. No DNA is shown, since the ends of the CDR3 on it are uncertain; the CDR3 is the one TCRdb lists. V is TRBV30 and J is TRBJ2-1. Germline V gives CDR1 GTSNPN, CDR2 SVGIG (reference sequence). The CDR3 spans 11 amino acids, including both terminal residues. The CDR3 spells CAWSAYEQFLP.

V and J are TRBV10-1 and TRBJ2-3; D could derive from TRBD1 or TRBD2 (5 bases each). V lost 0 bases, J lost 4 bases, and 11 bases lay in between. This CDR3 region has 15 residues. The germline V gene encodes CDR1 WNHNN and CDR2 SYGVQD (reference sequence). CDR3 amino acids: CASSESGVGADTQYF. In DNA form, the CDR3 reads TGCGCCAGCAGTGAGTCGGGGGTCGGGGCAGATACGCAGTATTTT.

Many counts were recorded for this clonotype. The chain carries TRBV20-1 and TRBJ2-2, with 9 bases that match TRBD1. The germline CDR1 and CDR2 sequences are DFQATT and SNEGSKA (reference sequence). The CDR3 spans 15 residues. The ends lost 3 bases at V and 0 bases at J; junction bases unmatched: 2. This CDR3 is CSASRQGANTGELFF. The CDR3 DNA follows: TGCAGTGCTAGCCGACAGGGGGCGAACACCGGGGAGCTGTTTTTT.

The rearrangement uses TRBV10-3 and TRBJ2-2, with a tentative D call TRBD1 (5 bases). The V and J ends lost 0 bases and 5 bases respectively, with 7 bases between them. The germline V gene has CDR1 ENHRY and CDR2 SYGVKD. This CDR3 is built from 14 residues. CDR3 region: CAISESPGTGELFF. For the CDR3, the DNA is TGTGCCATCAGTGAGTCGCCAGGGACCGGGGAGCTGTTTTTT.

The CDR3 region is CASSPQRNEQFF. CDR3 in DNA: TGTGCCAGCAGCCCGCAGAGGAATGAGCAGTTCTTC. The rearrangement uses TRBV27 and TRBJ2-1; D not certain. Germline V gene data show CDR1 as MNHEY and CDR2 as SMNVEV (reference sequence). The V end was cut by 6 bases, the J end by 7 bases, with 10 bases between. CDR3 length: 12 residues.

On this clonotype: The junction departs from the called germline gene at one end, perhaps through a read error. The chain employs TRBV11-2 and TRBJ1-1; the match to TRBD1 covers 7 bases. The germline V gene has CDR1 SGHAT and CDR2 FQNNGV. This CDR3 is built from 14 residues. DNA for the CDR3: TGTGCCGGCAGCCAAGACAGGGTCCACACTGAAGCTTTCTTT. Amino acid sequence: CAGSQDRVHTEAFF. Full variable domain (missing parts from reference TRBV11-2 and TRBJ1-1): EAGVAQSPRYKIIEKRQSVAFWCNPISGHATLYWYQQILGQGPKLLIQFQNNGVVDDSQLPKDRFSAERLKGVDSTLKIQPAKLEDSAVYLCAGSQDRVHTEAFFGQGTRLTVV.

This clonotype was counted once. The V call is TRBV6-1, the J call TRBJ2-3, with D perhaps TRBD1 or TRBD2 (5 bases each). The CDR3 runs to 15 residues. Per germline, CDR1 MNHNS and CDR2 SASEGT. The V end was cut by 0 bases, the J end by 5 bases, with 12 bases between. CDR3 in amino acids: CASSEARGAIDTQYF. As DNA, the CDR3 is TGTGCCAGCAGTGAAGCAAGAGGGGCCATAGATACGCAGTATTTT.

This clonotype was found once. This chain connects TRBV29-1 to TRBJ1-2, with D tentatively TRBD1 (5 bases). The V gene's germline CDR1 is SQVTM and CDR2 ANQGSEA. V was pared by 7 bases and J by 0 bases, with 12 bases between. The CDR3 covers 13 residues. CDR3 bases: TGCAGCGGCCTACAGGACACTAACTATGGCTACACCTTC. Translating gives CSGLQDTNYGYTF.

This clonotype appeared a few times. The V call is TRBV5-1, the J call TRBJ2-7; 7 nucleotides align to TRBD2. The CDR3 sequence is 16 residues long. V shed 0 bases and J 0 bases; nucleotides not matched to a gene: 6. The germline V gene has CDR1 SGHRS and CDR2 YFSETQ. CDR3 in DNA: TGCGCCAGCAGCTTGGGTCAAGCGGGGAGCTCCTACGAGCAGTACTTC. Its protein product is CASSLGQAGSSYEQYF.

CDR3 in DNA: TGTGCCAGCAGTTACCGAAGCCAAATAGCGGGGGGGCACTACGAGCAGTACTTC. Translating gives CASSYRSQIAGGHYEQYF. The chain is built from TRBV6-2 or TRBV6-3 and TRBJ2-7, with 11 nucleotides matching TRBD2. Germline V gene data show CDR1 as MNHEY and CDR2 as SVGEGT. The CDR3 length is 18 residues. V lost 2 bases to trimming and J lost 3 bases; unmatched junction nucleotides: 12.

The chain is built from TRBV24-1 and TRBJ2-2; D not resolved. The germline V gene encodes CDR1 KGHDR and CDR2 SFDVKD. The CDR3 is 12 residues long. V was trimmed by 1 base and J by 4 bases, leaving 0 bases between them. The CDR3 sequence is CATSDFTGELFF. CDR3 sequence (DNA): TGTGCCACCAGTGATTTCACCGGGGAGCTGTTTTTT.